The rows below give T cell receptor beta chains drawn from one sample of a study of T cell repertoires in cytomegalovirus infection. TCRdb ran MiXCR on the reads and lists one entry per CDR3 protein. Among hundreds of thousands of distinct CDR3 sequences listed, about 40% were seen once. Sequenced: PBMCs. All receptors come from a human donor in good health (CMV status not recorded). Some clones in this sample may be carry-over from other donors' samples. Both conserved end residues are part of each CDR3. Each record gives: V gene, J gene, CDR3 protein.

v_gene: TRBV20-1
j_gene: TRBJ1-2
CDR3aa: CSAPGHRYGYTF

v_gene: TRBV2
j_gene: TRBJ2-1
CDR3aa: CASSPPPSSGINEQFF

v_gene: TRBV28
j_gene: TRBJ2-3
CDR3aa: CASSGLAATDTQYF

v_gene: TRBV19
j_gene: TRBJ1-6
CDR3aa: CASSIGQLPLHF

v_gene: TRBV12-3/TRBV12-4
j_gene: TRBJ2-7
CDR3aa: CASTTGGHEQYF

v_gene: TRBV3-1
j_gene: TRBJ2-2
CDR3aa: CASSQISTGELFF

v_gene: TRBV11-2
j_gene: TRBJ1-4
CDR3aa: CASTFTGGSGKLFF

v_gene: TRBV6-1
j_gene: TRBJ1-3
CDR3aa: CASSEGPLGGNTIYF

v_gene: TRBV6-5
j_gene: TRBJ2-5
CDR3aa: CASSKQGRGEAQYF

v_gene: TRBV20-1
j_gene: TRBJ2-5
CDR3aa: CSARDSGGSIETQYF

v_gene: TRBV11-1
j_gene: TRBJ1-4
CDR3aa: CARSAGTGAEKLFF

v_gene: TRBV7-9
j_gene: TRBJ2-7
CDR3aa: CASSEDRGEQYF

v_gene: TRBV19
j_gene: TRBJ1-1
CDR3aa: CASQGREVDTEDFF

v_gene: TRBV3-1
j_gene: TRBJ1-4
CDR3aa: CASSQVPEPRREKLFF

v_gene: TRBV20-1
j_gene: TRBJ2-7
CDR3aa: CSAEPGLPYEQYF

v_gene: TRBV7-2
j_gene: TRBJ2-7
CDR3aa: CASSLAVRDEQYF